The 2 T cell receptor beta chains below were found in one sample sequenced in a study of OX40 agonist ivuxolimab in advanced cancers. Profiling relied on immunoSEQ multiplex PCR, and the TCRdb table lists in-frame clones only, not all of them. The data contain tens of thousands of clones, less than 95% of them singletons. The sequenced sample was CD4+ or CD8+ T cells sorted from blood, obtained in a trial of the OX40 agonist ivuxolimab. The source of these receptors is an adult with an advanced solid tumor such as melanoma, head and neck, liver or kidney cancer.

V and J are TRBV4-1 and TRBJ1-1; D is perhaps TRBD1 (6 bases). V gave up 4 bases and J gave up 1 base, with 13 bases separating them. The CDR3 spans 15 residues. In germline, CDR1 is MGHRA, CDR2 YSYEKL. This chain's CDR3 is CASSRLWTANTEAFF. CDR3 bases: TGCGCCAGCAGCCGCTTATGGACAGCGAACACTGAAGCTTTCTTT.

The V and J genes are TRBV6-5 and TRBJ1-1; D gene ambiguous. The germline CDR1 and CDR2 sequences are MNHEY and SVGAGI. CDR3 length equals 15 residues. V dropped 6 bases and J dropped 4 bases, with 18 bases sitting between them. CDR3 protein: CASRDLSGTTTEAFF. Written as DNA, the CDR3 is TGTGCCAGCAGGGACCTCTCGGGTACGACCACTGAAGCTTTCTTT.